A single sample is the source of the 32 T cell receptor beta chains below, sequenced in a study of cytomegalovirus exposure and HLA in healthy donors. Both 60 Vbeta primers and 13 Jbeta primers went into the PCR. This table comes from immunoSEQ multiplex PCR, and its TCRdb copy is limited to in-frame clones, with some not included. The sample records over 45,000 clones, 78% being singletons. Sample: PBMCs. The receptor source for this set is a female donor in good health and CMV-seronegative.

CDR3 DNA: TGTGCCAGCAGCGGGGACATCTCTGGAAACACCATATATTTT. Its protein product is CASSGDISGNTIYF. V gene TRBV9 combines with J gene TRBJ1-3, with D possibly being TRBD1 (6 bases). The length of the CDR3 is 14 residues. Trimming removed 3 bases at V and 0 bases at J, with 7 bases between. The germline V gene has CDR1 SGDLS and CDR2 YYNGEE. The variable domain in full, with the rest retrieved from reference TRBV9 and TRBJ1-3, is DSGVTQTPKHLITATGQRVTLRCSPRSGDLSVYWYQQSLDQGLQFLIQYYNGEERAKGNILERFSAQQFPDLHSELNLSSLELGDSALYFCASSGDISGNTIYFGEGSWLTVV.

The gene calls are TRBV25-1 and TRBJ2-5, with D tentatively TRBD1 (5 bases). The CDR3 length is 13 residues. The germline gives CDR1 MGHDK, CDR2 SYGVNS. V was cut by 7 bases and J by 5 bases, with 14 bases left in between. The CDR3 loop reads CASTEGARETQYF. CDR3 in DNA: TGTGCCAGCACCGAAGGGGCCCGGGAGACCCAGTACTTC.

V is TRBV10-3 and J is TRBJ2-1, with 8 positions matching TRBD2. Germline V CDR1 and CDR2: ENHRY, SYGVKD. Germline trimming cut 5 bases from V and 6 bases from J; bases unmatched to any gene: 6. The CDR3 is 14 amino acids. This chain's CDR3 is CAISPGTRTNEQFF. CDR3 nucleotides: TGTGCCATCAGTCCCGGGACTAGAACCAATGAGCAGTTCTTC.

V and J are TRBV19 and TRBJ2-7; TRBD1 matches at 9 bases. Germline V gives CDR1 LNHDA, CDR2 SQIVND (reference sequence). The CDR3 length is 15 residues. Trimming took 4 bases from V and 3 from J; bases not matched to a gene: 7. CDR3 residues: CASSRAQGAGYEQYF. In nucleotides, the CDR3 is TGTGCCAGTAGTAGGGCACAGGGGGCAGGCTACGAGCAGTACTTC.

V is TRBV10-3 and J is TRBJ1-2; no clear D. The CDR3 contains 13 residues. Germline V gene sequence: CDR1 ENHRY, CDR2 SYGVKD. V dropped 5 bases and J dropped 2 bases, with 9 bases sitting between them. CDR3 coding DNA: TGTGCCATCAGTCGGGAAGGGAACTATGGCTACACCTTC. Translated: CAISREGNYGYTF.

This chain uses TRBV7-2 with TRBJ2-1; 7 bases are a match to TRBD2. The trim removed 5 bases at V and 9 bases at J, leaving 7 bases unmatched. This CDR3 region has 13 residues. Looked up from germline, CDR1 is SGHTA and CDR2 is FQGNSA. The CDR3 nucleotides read TGTGCCAGCAGCCCTGAGGGAGGGAGTGAGCAGTTCTTC. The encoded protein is CASSPEGGSEQFF.

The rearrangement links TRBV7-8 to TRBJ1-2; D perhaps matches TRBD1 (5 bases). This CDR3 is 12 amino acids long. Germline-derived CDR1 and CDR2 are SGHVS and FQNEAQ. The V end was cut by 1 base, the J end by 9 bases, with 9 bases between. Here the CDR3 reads CASSLGQGSYTF. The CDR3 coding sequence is TGTGCCAGCAGCTTAGGTCAGGGTAGCTACACCTTC.

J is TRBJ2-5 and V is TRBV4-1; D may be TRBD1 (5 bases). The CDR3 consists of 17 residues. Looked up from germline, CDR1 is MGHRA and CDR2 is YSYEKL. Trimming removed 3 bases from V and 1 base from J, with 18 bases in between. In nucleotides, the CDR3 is TGCGCCAGCAGCCACCTTAAGGGGCAGGCCCTCCAAGAGACCCAGTACTTC. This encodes CASSHLKGQALQETQYF.

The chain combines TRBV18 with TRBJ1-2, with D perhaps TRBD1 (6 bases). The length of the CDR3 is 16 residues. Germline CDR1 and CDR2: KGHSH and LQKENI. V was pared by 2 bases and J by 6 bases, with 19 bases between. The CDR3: CASSPRIFPGDDGYTF. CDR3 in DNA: TGTGCCAGCTCACCAAGGATTTTCCCAGGGGACGATGGCTACACCTTC. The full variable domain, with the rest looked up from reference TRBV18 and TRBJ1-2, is NAGVMQNPRHLVRRRGQEARLRCSPMKGHSHVYWYRQLPEEGLKFMVYLQKENIIDESGMPKERFSAEFPKEGPSILRIQQVVRGDSAAYFCASSPRIFPGDDGYTFGSGTRLTVV.

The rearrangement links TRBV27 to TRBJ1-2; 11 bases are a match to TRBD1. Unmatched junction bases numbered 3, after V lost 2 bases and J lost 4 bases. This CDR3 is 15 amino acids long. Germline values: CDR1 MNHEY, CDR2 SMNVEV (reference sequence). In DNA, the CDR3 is TGTGCCAGCAGTTTAATGGGACAGGGGGGCTATGGCTACACCTTC. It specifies CASSLMGQGGYGYTF.

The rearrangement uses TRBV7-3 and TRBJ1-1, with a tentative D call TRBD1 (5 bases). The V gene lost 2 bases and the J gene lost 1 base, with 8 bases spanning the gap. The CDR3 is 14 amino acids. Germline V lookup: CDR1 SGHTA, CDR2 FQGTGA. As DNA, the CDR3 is TGTGCCAGCAGCTTACGGGGGACGAACACTGAAGCTTTCTTT. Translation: CASSLRGTNTEAFF.

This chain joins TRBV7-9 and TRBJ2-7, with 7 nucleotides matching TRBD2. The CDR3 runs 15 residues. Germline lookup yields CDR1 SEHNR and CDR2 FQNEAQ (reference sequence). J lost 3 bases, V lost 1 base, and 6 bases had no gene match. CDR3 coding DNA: TGTGCCAGCAGCTTAGTTTCCAGCGGGGACTACGAGCAGTACTTC. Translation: CASSLVSSGDYEQYF.

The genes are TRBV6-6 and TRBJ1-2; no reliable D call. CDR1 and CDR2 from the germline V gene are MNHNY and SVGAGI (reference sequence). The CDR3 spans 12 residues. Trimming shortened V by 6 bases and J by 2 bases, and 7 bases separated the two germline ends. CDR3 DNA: TGTGCCAGCAGGACACTGAACTATGGCTACACCTTC. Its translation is CASRTLNYGYTF.

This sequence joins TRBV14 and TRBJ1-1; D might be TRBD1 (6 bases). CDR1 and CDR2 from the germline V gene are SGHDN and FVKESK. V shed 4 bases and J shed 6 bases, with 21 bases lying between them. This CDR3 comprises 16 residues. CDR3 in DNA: TGTGCCAGCAGCCCCTTACAGGGAATCTCTTTCCCTGAAGCTTTCTTT. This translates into CASSPLQGISFPEAFF. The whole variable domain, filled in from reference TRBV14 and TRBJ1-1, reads EAGVTQFPSHSVIEKGQTVTLRCDPISGHDNLYWYRRVMGKEIKFLLHFVKESKQDESGMPNNRFLAERTGGTYSTLKVQPAELEDSGVYFCASSPLQGISFPEAFFGQGTRLTVV.

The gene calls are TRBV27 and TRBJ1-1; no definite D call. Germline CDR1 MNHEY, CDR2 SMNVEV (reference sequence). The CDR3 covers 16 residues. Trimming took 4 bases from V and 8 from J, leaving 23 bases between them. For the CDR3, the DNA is TGTGCCAGCAGTTCCGGCCTGGCTAGGGAGTACCACGAAGCTTTCTTT. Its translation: CASSSGLAREYHEAFF.

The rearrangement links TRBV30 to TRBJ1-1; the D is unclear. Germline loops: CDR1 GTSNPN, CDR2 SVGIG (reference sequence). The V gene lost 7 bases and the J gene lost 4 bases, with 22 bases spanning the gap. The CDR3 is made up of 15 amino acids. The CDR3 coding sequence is TGTGCCTCTGATATCCGCGCGAGGGCGAGCACTGAAGCTTTCTTT. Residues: CASDIRARASTEAFF.

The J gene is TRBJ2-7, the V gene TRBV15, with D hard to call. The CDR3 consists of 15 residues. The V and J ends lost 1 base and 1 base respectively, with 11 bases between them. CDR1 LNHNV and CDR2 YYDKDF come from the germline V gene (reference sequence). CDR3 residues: CATSRGGLWSYEQYF. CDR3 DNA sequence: TGTGCCACCAGCAGAGGAGGCCTCTGGTCCTACGAGCAGTACTTC.

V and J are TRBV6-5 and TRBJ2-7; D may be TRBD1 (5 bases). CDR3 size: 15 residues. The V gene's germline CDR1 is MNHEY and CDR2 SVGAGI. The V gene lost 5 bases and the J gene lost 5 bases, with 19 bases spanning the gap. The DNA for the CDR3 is TGTGCCAGCAGTGCAACTGGGGCAGGGAACCACGAGCAGTACTTC. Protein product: CASSATGAGNHEQYF.

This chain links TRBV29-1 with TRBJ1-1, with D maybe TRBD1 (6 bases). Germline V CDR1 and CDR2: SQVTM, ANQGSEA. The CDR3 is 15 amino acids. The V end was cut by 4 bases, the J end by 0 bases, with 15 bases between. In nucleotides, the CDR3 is TGCAGCGTTGTCGGGCAGGGGATCATGAACACTGAAGCTTTCTTT. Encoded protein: CSVVGQGIMNTEAFF.

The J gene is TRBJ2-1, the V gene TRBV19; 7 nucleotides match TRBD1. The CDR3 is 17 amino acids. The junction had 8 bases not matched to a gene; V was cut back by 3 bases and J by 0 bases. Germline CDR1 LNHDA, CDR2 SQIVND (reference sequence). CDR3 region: CASSIGRGLSSYNEQFF. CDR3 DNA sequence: TGTGCCAGTAGTATTGGAAGGGGGCTCAGCTCCTACAATGAGCAGTTCTTC. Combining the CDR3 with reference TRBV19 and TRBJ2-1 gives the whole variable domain DGGITQSPKYLFRKEGQNVTLSCEQNLNHDAMYWYRQDPGQGLRLIYYSQIVNDFQKGDIAEGYSVSREKKESFPLTVTSAQKNPTAFYLCASSIGRGLSSYNEQFFGPGTRLTVL.

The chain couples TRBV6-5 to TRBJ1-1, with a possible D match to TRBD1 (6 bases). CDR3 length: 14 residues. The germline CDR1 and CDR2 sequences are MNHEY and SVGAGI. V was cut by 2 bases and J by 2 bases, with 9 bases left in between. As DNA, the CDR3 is TGTGCCAGCAGTTACGGGGGCCATAACACTGAAGCTTTCTTT. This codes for CASSYGGHNTEAFF.

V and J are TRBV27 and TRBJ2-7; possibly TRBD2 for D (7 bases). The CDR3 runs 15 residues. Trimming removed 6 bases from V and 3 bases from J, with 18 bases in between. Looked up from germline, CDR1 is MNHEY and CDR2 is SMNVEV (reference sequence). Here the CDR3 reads CASSPKGGGDYEQYF. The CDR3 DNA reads TGTGCCAGCAGCCCGAAGGGAGGGGGGGACTACGAGCAGTACTTC.

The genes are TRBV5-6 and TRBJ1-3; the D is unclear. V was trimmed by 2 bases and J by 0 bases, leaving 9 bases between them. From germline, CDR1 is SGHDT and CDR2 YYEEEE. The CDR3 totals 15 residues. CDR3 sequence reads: CASSFISSSGNTIYF. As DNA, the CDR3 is TGTGCCAGCAGCTTTATCTCGAGCTCTGGAAACACCATATATTTT.

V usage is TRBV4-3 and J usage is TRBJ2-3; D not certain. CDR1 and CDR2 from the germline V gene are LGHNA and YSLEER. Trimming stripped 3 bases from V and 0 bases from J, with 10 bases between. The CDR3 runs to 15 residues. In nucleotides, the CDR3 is TGCGCCAGCAGCCATTCTTCTTCTAGCACAGATACGCAGTATTTT. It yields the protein CASSHSSSSTDTQYF.

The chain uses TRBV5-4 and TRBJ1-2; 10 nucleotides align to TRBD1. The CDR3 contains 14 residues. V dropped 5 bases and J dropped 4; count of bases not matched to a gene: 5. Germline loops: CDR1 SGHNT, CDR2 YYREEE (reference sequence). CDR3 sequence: CASSPGTGAYGYTF. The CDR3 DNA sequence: TGTGCCAGCAGTCCCGGGACAGGGGCCTATGGCTACACCTTC.

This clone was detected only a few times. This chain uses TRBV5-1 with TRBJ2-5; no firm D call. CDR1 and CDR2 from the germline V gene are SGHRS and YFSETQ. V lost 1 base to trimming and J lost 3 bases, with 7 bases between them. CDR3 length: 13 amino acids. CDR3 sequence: CASSLLYKETQYF. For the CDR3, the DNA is TGCGCCAGCAGCTTGCTGTATAAAGAGACCCAGTACTTC.

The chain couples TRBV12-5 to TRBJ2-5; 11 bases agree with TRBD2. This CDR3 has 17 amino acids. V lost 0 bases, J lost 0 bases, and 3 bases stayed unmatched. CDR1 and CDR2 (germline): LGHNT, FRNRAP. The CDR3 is CASGLVPSGGNQETQYF. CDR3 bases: TGTGCTAGTGGTTTGGTGCCTAGCGGGGGGAACCAAGAGACCCAGTACTTC.

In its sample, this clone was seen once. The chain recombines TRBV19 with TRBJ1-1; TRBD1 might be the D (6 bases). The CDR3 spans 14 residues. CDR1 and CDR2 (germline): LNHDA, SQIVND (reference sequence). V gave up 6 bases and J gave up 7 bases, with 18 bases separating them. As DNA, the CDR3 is TGTGCCAGTAGGATCACAGGGACGGGAAATGAAGCTTTCTTT. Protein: CASRITGTGNEAFF.

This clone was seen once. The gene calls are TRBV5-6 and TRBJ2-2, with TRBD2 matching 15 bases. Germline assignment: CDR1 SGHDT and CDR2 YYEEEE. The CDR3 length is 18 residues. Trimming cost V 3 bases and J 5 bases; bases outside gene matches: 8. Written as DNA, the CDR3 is TGTGCCAGCAGCTCACCAGGACTAGCGGGGGGGCGGACCGGGGAGCTGTTTTTT. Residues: CASSSPGLAGGRTGELFF. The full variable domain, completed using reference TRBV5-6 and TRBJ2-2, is DAGVTQSPTHLIKTRGQQVTLRCSPKSGHDTVSWYQQALGQGPQFIFQYYEEEERQRGNFPDRFSGHQFPNYSSELNVNALLLGDSALYLCASSSPGLAGGRTGELFFGEGSRLTVL.

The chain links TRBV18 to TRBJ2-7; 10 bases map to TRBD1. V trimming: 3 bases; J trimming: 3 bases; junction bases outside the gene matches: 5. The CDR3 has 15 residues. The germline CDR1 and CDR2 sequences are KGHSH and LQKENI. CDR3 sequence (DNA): TGTGCCAGCTCACCTCTCGACAGGGGGCTCTACGAGCAGTACTTC. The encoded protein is CASSPLDRGLYEQYF.

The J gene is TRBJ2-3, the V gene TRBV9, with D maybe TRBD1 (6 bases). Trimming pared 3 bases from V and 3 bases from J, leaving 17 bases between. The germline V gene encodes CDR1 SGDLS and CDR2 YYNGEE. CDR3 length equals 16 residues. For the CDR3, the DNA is TGTGCCAGCAGCGCCCCCAGGGGTGGAAGTACAGATACGCAGTATTTT. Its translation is CASSAPRGGSTDTQYF.

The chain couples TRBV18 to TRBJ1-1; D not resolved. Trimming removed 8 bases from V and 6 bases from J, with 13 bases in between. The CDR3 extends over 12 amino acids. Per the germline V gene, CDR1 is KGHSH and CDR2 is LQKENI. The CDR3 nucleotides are TGTGCCAGCGGGTTACCGGGATCTGAAGCTTTCTTT. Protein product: CASGLPGSEAFF.